The T cell receptor (beta chain) under discussion was sequenced for a study of cytomegalovirus exposure and HLA in healthy donors. Trimming took 4 bases from V and 3 from J, leaving 6 bases between them. CDR3 size: 13 residues. Germline V gene data show CDR1 as SGHVS and CDR2 as FQNEAQ. The PCR was carried out with 60 Vbeta primers and 13 Jbeta primers. Sequencing used immunoSEQ multiplex PCR; TCRdb keeps in-frame clones, though not all of them. This table has about 180,000 clones, over 60% appearing once. Findings and limits, study-wide: Earlier analysis found most TCR beta V segments productive about 90% or about 30% of the time. In a later analysis, specific HLA alleles were associated with 15,000 to 20,000 TCR beta sequences at a 0.05 false discovery rate. The study dropped some indistinguishable V segments, TRBV6-2 and TRBV6-3 among them.

Comment on this clone: Its specificity is unknown.

The sequenced material came from PBMCs. This sequence originates from a man aged 35 to 55 in good health and CMV-seropositive. The V call is TRBV7-8, the J call TRBJ1-4; D call uncertain. The CDR3 region has the DNA TGTGCCAGCAGCTCCCAGTCTAATGAAAAACTGTTTTTT. Protein sequence: CASSSQSNEKLFF.